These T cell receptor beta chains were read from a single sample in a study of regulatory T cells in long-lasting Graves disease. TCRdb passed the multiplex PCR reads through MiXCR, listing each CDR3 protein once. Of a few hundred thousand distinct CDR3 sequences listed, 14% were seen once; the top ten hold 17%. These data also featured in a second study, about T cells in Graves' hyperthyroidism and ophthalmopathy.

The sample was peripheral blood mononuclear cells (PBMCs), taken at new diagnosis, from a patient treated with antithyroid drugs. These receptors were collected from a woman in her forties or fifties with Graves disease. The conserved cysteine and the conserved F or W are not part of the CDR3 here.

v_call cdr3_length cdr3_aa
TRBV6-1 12 ASKRTLGNQPQH
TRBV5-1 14 ASSLIAGVNTGELF
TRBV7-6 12 ASSLNRGAYPLH
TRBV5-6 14 ASSFGLDYPPNERF
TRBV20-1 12 SAPQGGLDYGYT
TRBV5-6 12 ASSLTLSNQPQH
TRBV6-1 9 ASLRSEKLF
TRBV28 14 ASRSSLGGGNYGYT
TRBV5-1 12 ASSVGQMNTEAF
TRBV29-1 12 SVDVGGTGDTQY
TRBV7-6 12 ASRSGTGLDEQF
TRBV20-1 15 SARDYPPGDPNSPLH
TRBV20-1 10 SAPTSGNIQY
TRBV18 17 ASSPVGRPELATNEKLF
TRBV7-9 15 ASSSAIGADGTDTQY
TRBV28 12 ASGTGTSSYEQY
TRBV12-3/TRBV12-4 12 ASSSTGGVDTQY
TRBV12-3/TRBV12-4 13 ASSLITGIQETQY
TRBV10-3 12 AIGDTNSNQPQH
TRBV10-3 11 AISEEGHYGYT
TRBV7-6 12 ASSPQGLANEQF
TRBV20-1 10 SASSGGYEQY
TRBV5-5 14 ASSPGGGSFQETQY
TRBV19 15 ASSGTSGSYYTGELF
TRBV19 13 ASSIGNAATDTQY
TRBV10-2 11 ASSETNPYEQY
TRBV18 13 ASSLAGSLNTEAF
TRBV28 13 ASRHIDLKGRKAF